Shown below are 6 T cell receptor beta chains from a single sample sequenced in a study of blood T cell repertoires in COVID-19. Measured with immunoSEQ multiplex PCR; TCRdb has only the in-frame clones, and not every one. The table includes under 95,000 clones, 75% to 95% detected once. The sample consisted of peripheral blood. These receptors came from a woman in her forties or fifties in a cohort sampled during active COVID-19.

This clone was found once. This chain links TRBV2 with TRBJ2-5, with D tentatively TRBD2 (5 bases). CDR3 length: 15 residues. Deletions cut 7 bases from V and 3 bases from J, with 18 bases between. CDR1 and CDR2 (germline): SNHLY, FYNNEI. CDR3 sequence (DNA): TGTGCCAGCATTCCGGGCACTAGTACCAAAGAGACCCAGTACTTC. Translation gives CASIPGTSTKETQYF.

The table lists this clone with a few counts. The chain joins TRBV28 to TRBJ2-7; 9 bases fit TRBD2. The V segment lost 6 bases and the J segment 4 bases; nucleotides outside the gene matches: 7. In germline, CDR1 is MDHEN, CDR2 SYDVKM. This CDR3 spans 14 amino acids. CDR3 region: CASRLAGAAYEQYF. CDR3 nucleotides: TGTGCCAGCAGGTTAGCGGGAGCAGCATACGAGCAGTACTTC.

The chain joins TRBV19 to TRBJ1-3; D remains ambiguous. Germline values: CDR1 LNHDA, CDR2 SQIVND (reference sequence). The CDR3 spans 16 residues. Trimming took 0 bases from V and 0 from J, leaving 9 bases between them. CDR3 sequence reads: CASSIDPQHSGNTIYF. The CDR3 nucleotides are TGTGCCAGTAGTATAGATCCACAGCACTCTGGAAACACCATATATTTT. Based on the CDR3 plus reference TRBV19 and TRBJ1-3, the full variable domain is DGGITQSPKYLFRKEGQNVTLSCEQNLNHDAMYWYRQDPGQGLRLIYYSQIVNDFQKGDIAEGYSVSREKKESFPLTVTSAQKNPTAFYLCASSIDPQHSGNTIYFGEGSWLTVV.

The rearrangement links TRBV11-2 to TRBJ2-2, with D unresolved. CDR1 is SGHAT, CDR2 FQNNGV, per germline. Trimming pared 0 bases from V and 1 base from J, leaving 6 bases between. The CDR3 is 15 amino acids. This CDR3 reads CASSLDELNTGELFF. The CDR3 nucleotides are TGTGCCAGCAGCTTAGATGAACTGAACACCGGGGAGCTGTTTTTT. The variable domain in full, completed from reference TRBV11-2 and TRBJ2-2, reads EAGVAQSPRYKIIEKRQSVAFWCNPISGHATLYWYQQILGQGPKLLIQFQNNGVVDDSQLPKDRFSAERLKGVDSTLKIQPAKLEDSAVYLCASSLDELNTGELFFGEGSRLTVL.

This clone was counted a single time. This chain connects TRBV30 to TRBJ1-1, with 9 nucleotides matching TRBD1. This CDR3 has 13 residues. Trimming removed 5 bases from V and 4 bases from J; junction bases left unmatched: 5. CDR1 GTSNPN and CDR2 SVGIG come from the germline V gene (reference sequence). The CDR3 nucleotides read TGTGCCTGGGCGATGACAGGGGGCACTGAAGCTTTCTTT. As protein: CAWAMTGGTEAFF.

The CDR3 loop reads CASSLARSTPLHF. The CDR3 coding sequence is TGTGCCAGCAGCTTGGCCCGATCCACTCCCCTCCACTTT. The chain recombines TRBV5-5 with TRBJ1-6; D call uncertain. The CDR3 spans 13 residues. The germline V gene encodes CDR1 SGHKS and CDR2 YYEKEE (reference sequence). V shed 0 bases and J shed 13 bases, with 11 bases lying between them.